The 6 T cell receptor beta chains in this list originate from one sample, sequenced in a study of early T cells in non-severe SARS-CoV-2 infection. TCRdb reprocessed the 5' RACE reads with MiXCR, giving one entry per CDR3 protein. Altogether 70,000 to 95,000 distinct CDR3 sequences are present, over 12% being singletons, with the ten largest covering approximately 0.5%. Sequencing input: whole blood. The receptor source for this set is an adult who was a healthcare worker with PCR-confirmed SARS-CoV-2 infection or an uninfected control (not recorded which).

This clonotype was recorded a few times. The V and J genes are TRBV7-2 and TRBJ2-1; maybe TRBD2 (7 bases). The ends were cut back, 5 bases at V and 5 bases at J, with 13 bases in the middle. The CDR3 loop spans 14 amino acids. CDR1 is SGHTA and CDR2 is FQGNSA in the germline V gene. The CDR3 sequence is CASSSGAGDNEQFF. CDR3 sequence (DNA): TGTGCCAGCAGCAGCGGGGCAGGGGACAATGAGCAGTTCTTC.

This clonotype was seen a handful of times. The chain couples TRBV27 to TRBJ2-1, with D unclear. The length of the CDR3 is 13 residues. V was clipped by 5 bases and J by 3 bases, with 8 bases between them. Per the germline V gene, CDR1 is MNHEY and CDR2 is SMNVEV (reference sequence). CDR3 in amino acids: CASSPGYYNEQFF. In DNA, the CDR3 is TGTGCCAGCAGTCCCGGGTACTACAATGAGCAGTTCTTC.

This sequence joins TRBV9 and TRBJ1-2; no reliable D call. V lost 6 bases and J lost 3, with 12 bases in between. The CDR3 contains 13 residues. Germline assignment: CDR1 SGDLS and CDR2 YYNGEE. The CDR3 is CASTAGWDYGYTF. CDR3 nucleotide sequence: TGTGCCAGCACGGCAGGATGGGACTATGGCTACACCTTC.

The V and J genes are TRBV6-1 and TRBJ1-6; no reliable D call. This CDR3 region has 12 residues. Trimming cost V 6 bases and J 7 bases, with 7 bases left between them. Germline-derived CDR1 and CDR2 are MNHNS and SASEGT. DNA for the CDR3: TGTGCCAGCAGAGTCATAAATTCACCCCTCCACTTT. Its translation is CASRVINSPLHF.

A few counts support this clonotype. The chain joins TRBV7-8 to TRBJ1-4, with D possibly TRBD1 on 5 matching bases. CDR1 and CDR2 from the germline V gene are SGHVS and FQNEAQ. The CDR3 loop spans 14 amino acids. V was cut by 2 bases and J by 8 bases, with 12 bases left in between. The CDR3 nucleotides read TGTGCCAGCAGCTTACGCAGGGTGGGCGAAAAACTGTTTTTT. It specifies CASSLRRVGEKLFF.

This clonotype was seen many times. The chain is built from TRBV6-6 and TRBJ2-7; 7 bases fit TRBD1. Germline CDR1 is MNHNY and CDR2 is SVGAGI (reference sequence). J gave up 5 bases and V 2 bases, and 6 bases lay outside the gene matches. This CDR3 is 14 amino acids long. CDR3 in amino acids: CASSYGDRVDEQYV. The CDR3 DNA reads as TGTGCCAGCAGTTACGGTGACAGGGTAGACGAGCAGTACGTC.